This record looks at one T cell receptor (beta chain) sequence and its context. Its target antigen remains unknown. The junction does not match germline at one end; this may be a read error. TCRbeta CDR3 regions were amplified from genomic DNA using the immunoSEQ Assay, a bias-controlled multiplex PCR. Under the source paper's analysis protocol: Nucleated cell counts per sample were estimated from amplification of reference gene primers within the assay. To quantify the absolute abundance of each unique TCRbeta CDR3 rearrangement, sequence reads were collapsed and filtered. For each sample, productive Simpson clonality was calculated by taking the square root of Simpson's diversity index across productive rearrangements. Drawn from immuneACCESS, this table holds only the in-frame rearrangements with V and J called that TCRdb kept. Clones are partly lost; checked studies trace under half to an unresolved V gene and leave the rest unexplained. D and trimming were read from the DNA, whereas the V and J calls and clone size are those reported in that table. In this sample the table shows roughly 260,000 clones, approximately 90% of which occur a single time. The top ten constitute 2% to 2.5% of the sample.

Including the terminal cysteine and phenylalanine, the CDR3 comprises 15 residues. The sequence is cut down to CDR3 DNA, 45 bases in frame from base 1. Based on the germline V gene, the CDR1 and CDR2 sequences are ENHRY and SYGVKD. The data derive from a study of blood T cell repertoires in COVID-19 (dated by TCRdb to about 2020). Notes on the research overall: Samples from collaborators originated in the United States, Italy and Spain and spanned both the acute and convalescent phases of COVID-19. The material from the prospective study consisted of cDNA or gDNA derived from T cells, B-cell-depleted T cells, or PBMCs. The dataset comprised deeply sampled blood TCRbeta repertoires from subjects exposed to, actively infected with, or recovered from COVID-19. The repertoires were released in a freely available public database intended as a resource for research on the immune response to SARS-CoV-2. Samples came from the ongoing ImmuneRACE study (first 160 participants) plus 1,254 subjects from 6 global collaborators. A de-identified subject ID, COVID-19 status, age in years and sex were almost always included in the sample metadata. HLA class I and class II types, where available, came from metadata supplied by the sample provider rather than from assay-based typing.

Another Seattle source contributed samples from volunteer blood donors who had recovered from COVID-19. Each collaborating institution followed its own protocols to collect whole blood in K2EDTA tubes. For TCRbeta analysis, collaborators shipped samples in one of three forms: frozen whole blood, isolated PBMCs, or DNA extracted from either of those sample types. The study at large found these results: The quantity of clinical and demographic metadata differed by source and by participant and was supplied without curation.

The sequence was obtained from a woman in her fifties or sixties who had recovered from COVID-19. The V gene is TRBV10-3 and the J gene is TRBJ1-2; 8 nucleotides in the junction match TRBD1. The material sequenced was peripheral blood. The CDR3 loop reads CAVSSGGDRHYGYTF. In nucleotides, the sequence is TGTGCCGTCAGTTCAGGGGGCGACCGACACTATGGCTACACCTTC.